Presented here are 19 T cell receptor beta chains from one specimen sequenced in a study of blood T cell repertoires in COVID-19. Sequenced by immunoSEQ multiplex PCR; TCRdb stores in-frame clones only, minus some. Of around 200,000 clones listed, 86% are singletons. Sample: PBMCs or T cells enriched from blood (not recorded which). The receptors were gathered from a young woman who had been exposed to COVID-19.

The V call is TRBV11-2, the J call TRBJ2-7; D is perhaps TRBD1 (5 bases). The V gene lost 3 bases and the J gene lost 5 bases, with 8 bases spanning the gap. This CDR3 comprises 12 residues. Germline lookup yields CDR1 SGHAT and CDR2 FQNNGV. Written as DNA, the CDR3 is TGTGCCAGCAGCTTCAGGGTACACGAGCAGTACTTC. It yields the protein CASSFRVHEQYF.

J is TRBJ2-3 and V is TRBV7-3; the match to TRBD2 covers 8 bases. The V gene end was trimmed by 1 base and the J gene end by 4 bases; junction bases not matched to a gene: 4. This CDR3 is 15 amino acids long. CDR1 is SGHTA and CDR2 is FQGTGA in the germline V gene. The CDR3 DNA reads as TGTGCCAGCAGCTTAAGGGCGGGGGGACCAGATACGCAGTATTTT. Residues: CASSLRAGGPDTQYF.

This chain joins TRBV19 and TRBJ2-3; D is unclear. From germline, CDR1 is LNHDA and CDR2 SQIVND (reference sequence). CDR3 length: 12 residues. V dropped 6 bases and J dropped 1 base, with 5 bases sitting between them. The chain's CDR3 is CASSPGTDTQYF. In DNA, the CDR3 is TGTGCCAGTAGCCCGGGCACAGATACGCAGTATTTT.

V is TRBV6-5 and J is TRBJ1-1; TRBD1 matches at 7 bases. CDR1 MNHEY and CDR2 SVGAGI come from the germline V gene. This CDR3 has 13 residues. V was pared by 11 bases and J by 2 bases, with 8 bases of the junction left unmatched. The CDR3 bases are TGTGCCGGAAGACAGGGATCTAACACTGAAGCTTTCTTT. Amino acids: CAGRQGSNTEAFF.

In the case of this clone: Sequence at one end of the junction differs from germline and may be a read error. The chain employs TRBV11-2 and TRBJ1-2, with D tentatively TRBD1 (5 bases). The germline CDR1 and CDR2 sequences are SGHAT and FQNNGV. The CDR3 has 12 amino acids. CDR3 sequence reads: CASSFVGGWLAF. The CDR3 DNA reads TGTGCCAGCAGCTTCGTCGGGGGATGGCTGGCCTTC.

The chain carries TRBV6-5 and TRBJ2-7; 7 bases fit TRBD1. Trimming took 6 bases from V and 4 from J; bases not matched to a gene: 3. The germline CDR1 and CDR2 sequences are MNHEY and SVGAGI. The CDR3 length is 12 residues. The CDR3 DNA follows: TGTGCCAGCAGAGACAGGGTATACGAGCAGTACTTC. As protein: CASRDRVYEQYF.

V usage is TRBV7-3 and J usage is TRBJ2-1, with 10 positions matching TRBD1. CDR1 SGHTA and CDR2 FQGTGA come from the germline V gene. After removal of 4 bases from V and 0 bases from J, the junction contained 0 bases not matched to a gene. This CDR3 contains 15 residues. CDR3 sequence (DNA): TGTGCCAGCAGCTGGACAGGGGGCTCCTACAATGAGCAGTTCTTC. This sequence encodes CASSWTGGSYNEQFF. Looking up the rest from reference TRBV7-3 and TRBJ2-1 gives the full variable domain: GAGVSQTPSNKVTEKGKYVELRCDPISGHTALYWYRQSLGQGPEFLIYFQGTGAADDSGLPNDRFFAVRPEGSVSTLKIQRTERGDSAVYLCASSWTGGSYNEQFFGPGTRLTVL.

This clone has a single count. V usage is TRBV28 and J usage is TRBJ1-2; 8 nucleotides agree with TRBD1. Unmatched junction bases numbered 8, after V lost 6 bases and J lost 5 bases. CDR1 is MDHEN, CDR2 SYDVKM, per germline. The CDR3 spans 14 residues. DNA for the CDR3: TGTGCCAGCAGCCCCTGGACAGGGTTATATGGCTACACCTTC. This sequence encodes CASSPWTGLYGYTF.

This clone was seen just once. The V gene is TRBV7-3, the J gene TRBJ2-7; D possibly corresponds to TRBD1 (7 bases). With 5 bases removed from V and 6 bases from J, the gap between germline ends came to 14 bases. The CDR3 has 13 residues. The germline V gene has CDR1 SGHTA and CDR2 FQGTGA. CDR3 bases: TGTGCCAGCAGCCCATCAGGGGGGCTCGAGCAGTACTTC. Translating it yields CASSPSGGLEQYF.

This clone occurred once. The chain links TRBV30 to TRBJ1-2, with TRBD1 matching over 7 bases. This CDR3 comprises 18 residues. Germline V lookup: CDR1 GTSNPN, CDR2 SVGIG (reference sequence). With V trimmed by 2 bases and J by 2 bases, 17 bases remained unmatched. CDR3: CAWSPFFEEGQPNYGYTF. As DNA, the CDR3 is TGTGCCTGGAGTCCTTTTTTCGAAGAGGGACAGCCGAACTATGGCTACACCTTC.

This chain links TRBV28 with TRBJ1-4; TRBD1 aligns across 9 bases. This CDR3 has 15 residues. CDR1 and CDR2 from the germline V gene are MDHEN and SYDVKM. Trimming cost V 5 bases and J 9 bases; bases outside gene matches: 10. CDR3 nucleotide sequence: TGTGCCAGCAGTCCGGCCGGGACAGGGTTTCAAAAACTGTTTTTT. The encoded protein is CASSPAGTGFQKLFF.

The CDR3 region has the DNA TGCAGCGTTGAGGCGGGGGAAGGGAACACCATATATTTT. Amino acids: CSVEAGEGNTIYF. This chain connects TRBV29-1 to TRBJ1-3, with a weak D call TRBD1 (5 bases). This CDR3 is 13 amino acids long. The germline CDR1 and CDR2 sequences are SQVTM and ANQGSEA. V dropped 3 bases and J dropped 7 bases, with 13 bases sitting between them.

The rearrangement uses TRBV2 and TRBJ1-5; unclear D gene. Germline V lookup: CDR1 SNHLY, CDR2 FYNNEI. There are 15 residues in the CDR3. V dropped 5 bases and J dropped 2 bases, with 13 bases sitting between them. The CDR3 loop is CASSLGSSGNQPQHF. CDR3 bases: TGTGCCAGCAGTTTAGGGAGTTCGGGCAATCAGCCCCAGCATTTT.

This sequence joins TRBV28 and TRBJ2-7; 10 positions agree with TRBD1. The J segment lost 5 bases and the V segment lost 5 bases, leaving 12 bases of the junction unmatched. The germline CDR1 and CDR2 sequences are MDHEN and SYDVKM. The length of the CDR3 is 16 residues. The CDR3 region has the DNA TGTGCCAGCAGTACAACCGGGACAGGGGTCCCCCACGAGCAGTACTTC. It yields the protein CASSTTGTGVPHEQYF.

The rearrangement links TRBV11-3 to TRBJ2-5; maybe TRBD2 (6 bases). Trimming left V 5 bases short and J 9 bases short, with 22 bases between. CDR1 and CDR2 from the germline V gene are SGHNT and YENEEA. CDR3 length: 15 residues. The CDR3 reads CASSPAGTPQRAQYF. For the CDR3, the DNA is TGTGCCAGCAGCCCCGCCGGGACCCCCCAGCGGGCCCAGTACTTC. Variable domain in full (rest from reference TRBV11-3 and TRBJ2-5): EAGVVQSPRYKIIEKKQPVAFWCNPISGHNTLYWYLQNLGQGPELLIRYENEEAVDDSQLPKDRFSAERLKGVDSTLKIQPAELGDSAVYLCASSPAGTPQRAQYFGPGTRLLVL.

This clone was observed a handful of times. The chain carries TRBV7-9 and TRBJ1-6; D gene ambiguous. V shed 5 bases and J shed 4 bases, with 9 bases lying between them. Germline CDR1 is SEHNR and CDR2 is FQNEAQ (reference sequence). The CDR3 runs to 14 residues. The CDR3 bases are TGTGCCAGCAGCCCCCGGGAGTATAATTCACCCCTCCACTTT. This gives the protein CASSPREYNSPLHF.

The rearrangement links TRBV12-5 to TRBJ2-1; maybe TRBD1 (6 bases). This CDR3 contains 16 residues. The V gene's germline CDR1 is LGHNT and CDR2 FRNRAP. Trimming removed 0 bases at V and 5 bases at J, with 14 bases between. The CDR3 protein is CASGLVVGALHNEQFF. CDR3 bases: TGTGCTAGTGGTTTGGTAGTGGGGGCTCTACACAATGAGCAGTTCTTC.

The rearrangement uses TRBV15 and TRBJ1-2; 8 bases align to TRBD1. Germline V gene sequence: CDR1 LNHNV, CDR2 YYDKDF (reference sequence). The CDR3 is made up of 13 amino acids. J gave up 6 bases and V 3 bases, and 3 bases lay outside the gene matches. The chain's CDR3 is CATSSGTGDGYTF. The CDR3 DNA follows: TGTGCCACCAGCAGTGGGACAGGTGATGGCTACACCTTC. The complete variable domain, with remaining parts taken from reference TRBV15 and TRBJ1-2, reads DAMVIQNPRYQVTQFGKPVTLSCSQTLNHNVMYWYQQKSSQAPKLLFHYYDKDFNNEADTPDNFQSRRPNTSFCFLDIRSPGLGDTAMYLCATSSGTGDGYTFGSGTRLTVV.

The chain is built from TRBV9 and TRBJ1-3; the match to TRBD1 covers 8 bases. This CDR3 has 17 residues. V was pared by 2 bases and J by 0 bases, with 7 bases of the junction left unmatched. The germline V gene encodes CDR1 SGDLS and CDR2 YYNGEE. The CDR3 protein is CASSVGGQDISGNTIYF. As DNA, the CDR3 is TGTGCCAGCAGCGTCGGGGGACAGGACATCTCTGGAAACACCATATATTTT.